Listed here are 14 T cell receptor beta chains from one sample, sequenced in a study of blood T cells in healthy people across ages. A sample-barcoded 5' primer and a J-beta primer mix were used in a second PCR of about 7 to 11 cycles. From the 5' RACE reads, TCRdb called clonotypes with MiXCR, one entry per CDR3 protein. The sample lists about 800,000 distinct CDR3 sequences; just under 25% were seen once. The same sample was also used in a study of T cells of mothers and their children.

The sample comprised blood. These receptors were taken from a boy aged 10-17 years in good health.

This clonotype has only a few counts. The chain employs TRBV5-1 and TRBJ1-1, with 9 bases that match TRBD1. The CDR3 has 16 residues. From germline, CDR1 is SGHRS and CDR2 YFSETQ. V was clipped by 3 bases and J by 4 bases; unmatched bases: 10. DNA of the CDR3: TGCGCCAGCAGCTCTGGACAGGGGTTGTTACGCACTGAAGCTTTCTTT. Encoded protein: CASSSGQGLLRTEAFF.

Concerning this clonotype itself: One end of the junction is discordant with germline, which a read error may explain. J is TRBJ2-1 and V is TRBV10-3, with D perhaps given as TRBD1 or TRBD2 (5 bases each). The CDR3 runs to 14 residues. The V gene's germline CDR1 is ENHRY and CDR2 SYGVKD. This CDR3 reads CAISEGGDYNGQFF. CDR3 bases: TGTGCCATCAGTGAGGGGGGAGACTACAATGGGCAGTTCTTC.

This clonotype was counted many times. The chain has TRBV12-3 or TRBV12-4 and TRBJ2-1; D perhaps matches TRBD2 (5 bases). V gave up 10 bases and J gave up 8 bases, with 12 bases separating them. CDR3 length: 11 residues. CDR3 DNA sequence: TGTGCCACACACGGTAGCGATGAGCAGTTCTTC. Its protein is CATHGSDEQFF.

This clonotype was seen more than once but under ten times. The V and J genes are TRBV5-5 and TRBJ2-7; the match to TRBD2 covers 8 bases. The length of the CDR3 is 15 residues. Trimming removed 4 bases from V and 7 bases from J; junction bases left unmatched: 13. Germline V gene lookup returns CDR1 SGHKS and CDR2 YYEKEE (reference sequence). The CDR3 loop reads CASSLRPAGAREQYF. Written as DNA, the CDR3 is TGTGCCAGCAGCCTGAGACCAGCGGGAGCGCGGGAGCAGTACTTC. Drawing the rest from reference TRBV5-5 and TRBJ2-7, the complete variable domain is DAGVTQSPTHLIKTRGQQVTLRCSPISGHKSVSWYQQVLGQGPQFIFQYYEKEERGRGNFPDRFSARQFPNYSSELNVNALLLGDSALYLCASSLRPAGAREQYFGPGTRLTVT.

V usage is TRBV6-5 and J usage is TRBJ2-4; 10 bases align to TRBD2. The germline gives CDR1 MNHEY, CDR2 SVGAGI. V gave up 6 bases and J gave up 15 bases; unmatched junction bases: 14. This CDR3 region has 14 residues. The CDR3 loop is CASSRQRGGKPLYF. CDR3 nucleotide sequence: TGTGCCAGCAGCCGCCAGCGGGGGGGGAAACCCTTGTACTTC.

Only a few counts were recorded for this clonotype. The chain is built from TRBV28 and TRBJ2-1; D possibly corresponds to TRBD2 (6 bases). Trimming pared 2 bases from V and 4 bases from J, leaving 12 bases between. The CDR3 has 15 amino acids. CDR1 and CDR2 from the germline V gene are MDHEN and SYDVKM. DNA of the CDR3: TGTGCCAGCAGTTTACGGCGGGGCGCATACAATGAGCAGTTCTTC. It is translated as CASSLRRGAYNEQFF.

This clonotype was found a few times. This sequence joins TRBV12-3 or TRBV12-4 and TRBJ2-5; D is perhaps TRBD2 (6 bases). Near its end, the DNA agrees better with TRBJ2-1, so the J call may be wrong. The CDR3 consists of 13 residues. This CDR3 is CASSFRGEDEQFF. Written as DNA, the CDR3 is TGTGCCAGCAGTTTTCGAGGGGAGGACGAGCAGTTCTTC.

The sample holds a few counts of this clonotype. The chain couples TRBV29-1 to TRBJ2-7; D assignment may be TRBD1 or TRBD2 (5 bases each). CDR3 size: 15 residues. Germline-derived CDR1 and CDR2 are SQVTM and ANQGSEA. Deletions cut 6 bases from V and 2 bases from J, with 20 bases between. CDR3 DNA: TGCAGCGTCCGATTCCGGGACCGAACCCCCTACGAGCAGTACTTC. It is translated as CSVRFRDRTPYEQYF.

This clonotype turned up a few times. This chain links TRBV5-1 with TRBJ1-4, with a weak D call TRBD1 (5 bases). The CDR3 consists of 13 residues. The germline CDR1 and CDR2 sequences are SGHRS and YFSETQ. Trimming took 5 bases from V and 7 from J, leaving 12 bases between them. CDR3 region: CASRSGPGEKLFF. The CDR3 DNA sequence: TGCGCCAGCAGATCAGGGCCTGGTGAAAAACTGTTTTTT.

This clonotype was detected only a few times. This chain connects TRBV20-1 to TRBJ2-3; TRBD1 aligns across 9 bases. This CDR3 is built from 14 residues. Germline V CDR1 and CDR2: DFQATT, SNEGSKA (reference sequence). V shed 3 bases, J shed 6 bases, and the junction held 7 bases outside the gene matches. CDR3: CSASLQGAGDTQYF. The CDR3 coding sequence is TGCAGTGCTAGTCTACAGGGGGCAGGGGATACGCAGTATTTT.

This chain connects TRBV6-1 to TRBJ2-5, with 7 positions matching TRBD1. Germline lookup yields CDR1 MNHNS and CDR2 SASEGT. With V trimmed by 4 bases and J by 3 bases, 11 bases remained unmatched. The length of the CDR3 is 16 residues. CDR3 in DNA: TGTGCCAGCAGTGTGGGAACCGGGACAGTGGAAGAGACCCAGTACTTC. Translation gives CASSVGTGTVEETQYF.

Worth noting for this clonotype: Mismatch with germline at one junction end may stem from a read error. The CDR3 here is CASSQEWPRLNTEALF. Here the CDR3 DNA reads TGTGCCAGCAGCCAGGAATGGCCCAGGTTGAACACTGAAGCTCTCTTT. This chain connects TRBV3-1 to TRBJ1-1; D is undetermined. Looked up from germline, CDR1 is LGHDT and CDR2 is YNNKEL (reference sequence). This CDR3 is built from 16 residues.

The rearrangement uses TRBV29-1 and TRBJ1-1; D unresolved. V was trimmed by 4 bases and J by 1 base, leaving 13 bases between them. CDR1 and CDR2 from the germline V gene are SQVTM and ANQGSEA. This CDR3 spans 14 amino acids. The CDR3 is CSVVGRTANTEAFF. The CDR3 region has the DNA TGCAGCGTTGTTGGGAGGACTGCGAACACTGAAGCTTTCTTT. Complete variable domain (other parts from reference TRBV29-1 and TRBJ1-1): SAVISQKPSRDICQRGTSLTIQCQVDSQVTMMFWYRQQPGQSLTLIATANQGSEATYESGFVIDKFPISRPNLTFSTLTVSNMSPEDSSIYLCSVVGRTANTEAFFGQGTRLTVV.

This rearrangement joins TRBV7-9 to TRBJ1-4, with 8 bases fitting TRBD1. Trimming took 4 bases from V and 6 from J; bases not matched to a gene: 7. CDR3 length: 15 residues. The germline V gene has CDR1 SEHNR and CDR2 FQNEAQ (reference sequence). Here the CDR3 reads CASSYRTGYDEKLFF. The CDR3 region has the DNA TGTGCCAGCAGCTATCGGACAGGGTACGATGAAAAACTGTTTTTT.